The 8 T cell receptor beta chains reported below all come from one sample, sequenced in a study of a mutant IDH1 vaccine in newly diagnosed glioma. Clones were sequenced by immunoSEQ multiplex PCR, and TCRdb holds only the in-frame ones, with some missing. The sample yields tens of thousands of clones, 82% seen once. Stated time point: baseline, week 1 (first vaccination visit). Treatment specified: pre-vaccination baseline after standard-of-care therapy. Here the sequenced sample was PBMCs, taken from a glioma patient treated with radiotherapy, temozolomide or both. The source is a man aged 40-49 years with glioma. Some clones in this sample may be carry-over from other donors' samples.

CDR3 region: CASSIGNSPLHF. The CDR3, as DNA: TGTGCCAGTAGTATAGGGAATTCACCCCTCCACTTT. This chain connects TRBV19 to TRBJ1-6; the D is unclear. In germline, CDR1 is LNHDA, CDR2 SQIVND (reference sequence). The V and J ends lost 1 base and 7 bases respectively, with 2 bases between them. This CDR3 is built from 12 residues.

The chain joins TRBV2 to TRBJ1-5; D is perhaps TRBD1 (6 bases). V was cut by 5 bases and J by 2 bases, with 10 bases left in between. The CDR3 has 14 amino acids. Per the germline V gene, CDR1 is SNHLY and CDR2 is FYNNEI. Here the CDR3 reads CASSPRGGNQPQHF. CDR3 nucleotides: TGTGCCAGCAGTCCCAGGGGTGGCAATCAGCCCCAGCATTTT.

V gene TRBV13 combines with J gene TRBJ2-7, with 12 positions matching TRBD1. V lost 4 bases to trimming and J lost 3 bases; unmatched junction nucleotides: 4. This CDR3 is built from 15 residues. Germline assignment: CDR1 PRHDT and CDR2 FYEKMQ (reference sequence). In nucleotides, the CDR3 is TGTGCCAGCAGCTCAGGGACAGGGGGCTTCTACGAGCAGTACTTC. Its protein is CASSSGTGGFYEQYF.

In DNA, the CDR3 is TGTGCCACTAACTCCTATAATTCACCCCTCCACTTT. It yields the protein CATNSYNSPLHF. V usage is TRBV2 and J usage is TRBJ1-6; D not resolved. The CDR3 runs to 12 residues. The germline CDR1 and CDR2 sequences are SNHLY and FYNNEI. Trimming cost V 10 bases and J 0 bases, with 4 bases left between them.

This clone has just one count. CDR3 protein: CASGYMGQDYGYTF. The CDR3, as DNA: TGTGCCAGCGGGTATATGGGGCAGGACTATGGCTACACCTTC. The chain couples TRBV6-5 to TRBJ1-2; a weak D match, TRBD1 (5 bases). Trimming left V 8 bases short and J 3 bases short, with 16 bases between. The germline gives CDR1 MNHEY, CDR2 SVGAGI. CDR3 size: 14 residues.

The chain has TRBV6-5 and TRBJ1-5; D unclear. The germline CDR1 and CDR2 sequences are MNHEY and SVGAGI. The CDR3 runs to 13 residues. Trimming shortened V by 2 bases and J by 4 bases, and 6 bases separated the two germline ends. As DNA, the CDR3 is TGTGCCAGCAGTTACGAGGGAAATCAGCCCCAGCATTTT. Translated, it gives CASSYEGNQPQHF.

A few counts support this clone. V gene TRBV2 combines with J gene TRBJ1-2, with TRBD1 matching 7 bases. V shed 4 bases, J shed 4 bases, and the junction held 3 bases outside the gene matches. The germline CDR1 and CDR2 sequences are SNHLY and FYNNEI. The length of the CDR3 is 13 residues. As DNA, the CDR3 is TGTGCCAGCAGTGGACAGGGAATCTATGGCTACACCTTC. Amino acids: CASSGQGIYGYTF.

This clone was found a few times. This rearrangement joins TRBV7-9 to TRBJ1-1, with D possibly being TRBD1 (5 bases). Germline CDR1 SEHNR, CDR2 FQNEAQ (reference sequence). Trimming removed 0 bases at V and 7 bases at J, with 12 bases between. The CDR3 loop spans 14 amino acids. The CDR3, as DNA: TGTGCCAGCAGCTTAGCCTCCGGGACGGGTGAAGCTTTCTTT. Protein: CASSLASGTGEAFF.